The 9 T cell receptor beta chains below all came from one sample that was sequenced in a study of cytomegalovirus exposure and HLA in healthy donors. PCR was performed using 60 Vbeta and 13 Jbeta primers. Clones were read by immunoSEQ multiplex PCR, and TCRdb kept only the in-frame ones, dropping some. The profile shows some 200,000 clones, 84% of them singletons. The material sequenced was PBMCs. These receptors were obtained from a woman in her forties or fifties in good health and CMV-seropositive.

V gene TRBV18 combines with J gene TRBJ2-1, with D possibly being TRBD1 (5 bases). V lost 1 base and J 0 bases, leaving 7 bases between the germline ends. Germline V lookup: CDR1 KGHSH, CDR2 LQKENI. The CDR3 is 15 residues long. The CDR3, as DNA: TGTGCCAGCTCACCACAAGGGGCCTCCTACAATGAGCAGTTCTTC. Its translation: CASSPQGASYNEQFF.

CDR3 sequence reads: CASSFEAGPEYEQYF. The CDR3 nucleotides are TGTGCCAGCAGCTTTGAGGCAGGCCCAGAGTACGAGCAGTACTTC. The chain is built from TRBV12-1 and TRBJ2-7; the D segment call TRBD1 is taken from the table without a DNA check. TRBV12-1 is shown as a pseudogene. The CDR3 is 15 residues long.

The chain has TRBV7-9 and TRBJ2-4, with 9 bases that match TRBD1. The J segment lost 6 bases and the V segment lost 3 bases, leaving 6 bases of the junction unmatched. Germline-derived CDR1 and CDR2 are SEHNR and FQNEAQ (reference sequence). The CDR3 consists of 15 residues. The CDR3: CASSFNRGPGNIQYF. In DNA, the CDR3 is TGTGCCAGCAGCTTTAACAGGGGGCCAGGAAACATTCAGTACTTC.

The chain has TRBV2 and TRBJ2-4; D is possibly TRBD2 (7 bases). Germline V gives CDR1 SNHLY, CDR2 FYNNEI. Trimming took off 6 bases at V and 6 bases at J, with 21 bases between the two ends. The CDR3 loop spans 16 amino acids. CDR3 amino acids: CASSLGGAGSSNIQYF. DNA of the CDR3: TGTGCCAGCAGCCTAGGGGGGGCTGGGTCTTCAAACATTCAGTACTTC.

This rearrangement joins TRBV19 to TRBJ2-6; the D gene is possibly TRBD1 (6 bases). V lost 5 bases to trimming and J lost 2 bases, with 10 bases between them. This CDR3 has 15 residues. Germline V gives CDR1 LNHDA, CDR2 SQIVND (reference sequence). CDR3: CASSVQGPGANVLTF. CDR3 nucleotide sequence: TGTGCCAGTAGTGTACAGGGTCCTGGGGCCAACGTCCTGACTTTC.

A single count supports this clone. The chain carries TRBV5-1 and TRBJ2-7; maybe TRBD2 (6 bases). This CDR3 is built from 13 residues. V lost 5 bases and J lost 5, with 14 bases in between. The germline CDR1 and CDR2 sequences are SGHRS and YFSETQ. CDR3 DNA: TGCGCCAGCAGGGGGTCCAGGGAGGACGAGCAGTACTTC. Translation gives CASRGSREDEQYF.

For the CDR3, the DNA is TGTGCCAGCAGTTACGACAGGGGGCGCGATGAGCAGTTCTTC. Translating gives CASSYDRGRDEQFF. This sequence joins TRBV27 and TRBJ2-1, with 10 bases aligning to TRBD1. This CDR3 is 14 amino acids long. Germline V gene sequence: CDR1 MNHEY, CDR2 SMNVEV (reference sequence). The V gene end was trimmed by 4 bases and the J gene end by 8 bases; junction bases not matched to a gene: 5.

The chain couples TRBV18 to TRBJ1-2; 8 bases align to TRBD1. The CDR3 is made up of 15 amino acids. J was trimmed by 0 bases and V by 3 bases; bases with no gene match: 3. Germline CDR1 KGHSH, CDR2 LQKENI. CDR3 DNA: TGTGCCAGCTCACCGGACAGGGAAGCTAACTATGGCTACACCTTC. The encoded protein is CASSPDREANYGYTF. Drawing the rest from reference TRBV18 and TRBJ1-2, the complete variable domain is NAGVMQNPRHLVRRRGQEARLRCSPMKGHSHVYWYRQLPEEGLKFMVYLQKENIIDESGMPKERFSAEFPKEGPSILRIQQVVRGDSAAYFCASSPDREANYGYTFGSGTRLTVV.

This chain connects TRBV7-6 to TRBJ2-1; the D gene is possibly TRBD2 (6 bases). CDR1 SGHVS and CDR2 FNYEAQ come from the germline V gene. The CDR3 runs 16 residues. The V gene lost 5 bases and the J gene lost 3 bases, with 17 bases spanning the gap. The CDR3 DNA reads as TGTGCCAGCAGCCTCCGCGGGCTAGCGCTCTACAATGAGCAGTTCTTC. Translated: CASSLRGLALYNEQFF. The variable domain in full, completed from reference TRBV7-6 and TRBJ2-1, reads GAGVSQSPRYKVTKRGQDVALRCDPISGHVSLYWYRQALGQGPEFLTYFNYEAQQDKSGLPNDRFSAERPEGSISTLTIQRTEQRDSAMYRCASSLRGLALYNEQFFGPGTRLTVL.